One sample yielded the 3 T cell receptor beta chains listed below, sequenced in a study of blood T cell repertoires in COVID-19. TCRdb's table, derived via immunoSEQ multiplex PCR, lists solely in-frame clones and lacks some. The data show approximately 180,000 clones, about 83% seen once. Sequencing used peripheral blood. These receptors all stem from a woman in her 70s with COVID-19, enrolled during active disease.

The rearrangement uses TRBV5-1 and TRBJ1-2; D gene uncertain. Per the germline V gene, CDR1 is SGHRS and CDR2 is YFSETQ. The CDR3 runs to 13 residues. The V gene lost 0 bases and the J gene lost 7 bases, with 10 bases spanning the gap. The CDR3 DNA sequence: TGCGCCAGCAGCTTGGCCCCTATTACTGGCTACACCTTC. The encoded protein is CASSLAPITGYTF.

CDR3 nucleotide sequence: TGTGCCAGCAGCCTCTTCGGGGCCGGGGAGCTGTTTTTT. Translated: CASSLFGAGELFF. The chain has TRBV7-2 and TRBJ2-2, with D possibly TRBD2 on 5 matching bases. CDR1 and CDR2 from the germline V gene are SGHTA and FQGNSA. The CDR3 loop spans 13 amino acids. Trimming removed 5 bases at V and 6 bases at J, with 10 bases between.

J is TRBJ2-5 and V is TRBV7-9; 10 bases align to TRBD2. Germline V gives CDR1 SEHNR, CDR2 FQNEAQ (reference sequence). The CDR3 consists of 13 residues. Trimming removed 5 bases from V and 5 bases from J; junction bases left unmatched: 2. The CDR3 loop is CASSRAGGETQYF. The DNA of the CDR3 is TGTGCCAGCAGCCGAGCGGGAGGGGAGACCCAGTACTTC.